The entry that follows covers one TCR beta chain sequence. The data were produced by immunoSEQ multiplex PCR, yet TCRdb's version contains in-frame clones alone and is incomplete. Seen here are 40,000 to 60,000 clones, roughly 80% observed once, and the top ten hold under 2%. The data were obtained in a study of OX40 agonist ivuxolimab in advanced cancers. Sampled blood was obtained at baseline, cycle 4 day 1, and cycle 7 day 1. The clonotype originates from an adult with an advanced solid tumor such as melanoma, head and neck, liver or kidney cancer. The material sequenced was CD4+ or CD8+ T cells sorted from blood, taken in a trial of the OX40 agonist ivuxolimab.

The CDR3 DNA reads TGTGCCAGCCCACCTAGCGGGAAGAATCCCAATGAGCAGTTCTTC. Protein: CASPPSGKNPNEQFF. V and J are TRBV28 and TRBJ2-1, with 9 bases aligning to TRBD2. The ends lost 8 bases at V and 6 bases at J; junction bases unmatched: 11. CDR3 length equals 15 residues. Germline V CDR1 and CDR2: MDHEN, SYDVKM. The complete variable domain, with remaining parts taken from reference TRBV28 and TRBJ2-1, reads DVKVTQSSRYLVKRTGEKVFLECVQDMDHENMFWYRQDPGLGLRLIYFSYDVKMKEKGDIPEGYSVSREKKERFSLILESASTNQTSMYLCASPPSGKNPNEQFFGPGTRLTVL.